This passage covers 5 T cell receptor beta chains from one sample sequenced in a study of early T cells in non-severe SARS-CoV-2 infection. TCRdb redid the calling of the 5' RACE reads with MiXCR, one entry per CDR3 protein. The sample carries more than 45,000 distinct CDR3 sequences, roughly 12% recorded once. Input material: whole blood. These receptors were obtained from an adult who was a healthcare worker with PCR-confirmed SARS-CoV-2 infection or an uninfected control (not recorded which).

This clonotype was recorded only once. A read error may explain this, as a much larger clone is one base away. This chain connects TRBV20-1 to TRBJ2-7, with D perhaps matching TRBD1 (6 bases). V gave up 0 bases and J gave up 1 base, with 13 bases separating them. The CDR3 runs to 15 residues. Germline V gives CDR1 DFQATT, CDR2 SNEGSKA (reference sequence). In nucleotides, the CDR3 is TGCAGTGCTAGAGAGGGGGCACCCACTTCCTACGAGCAGTACTTC. This gives the protein CSAREGAPTSYEQYF.

The chain uses TRBV29-1 and TRBJ2-2, with D perhaps matching TRBD1 or TRBD2 (6 bases each). V was shortened by 5 bases and J by 0 bases, with 10 bases between the two germline ends. The germline V gene encodes CDR1 SQVTM and CDR2 ANQGSEA. The CDR3 runs 14 residues. CDR3 residues: CSVRGTSNTGELFF. CDR3 coding DNA: TGCAGCGTTCGGGGGACATCGAACACCGGGGAGCTGTTTTTT.

Points on this clonotype: This may come from a read error, since a much larger clone is one base off. The V gene is TRBV3-1, the J gene TRBJ1-5; 8 nucleotides align to TRBD1. J gave up 5 bases and V 3 bases, and 3 bases lay outside the gene matches. The CDR3 runs 14 residues. Germline V lookup: CDR1 LGHDT, CDR2 YNNKEL (reference sequence). CDR3 coding DNA: TGTGCCAGCAGCCATGGGACAGGTTATCAGCCCCAGCATTTT. This encodes CASSHGTGYQPQHF.

The gene calls are TRBV11-2 and TRBJ2-3; 7 nucleotides align to TRBD1. The CDR3 is made up of 16 amino acids. Germline V CDR1 and CDR2: SGHAT, FQNNGV. Unmatched junction bases numbered 11, after V lost 4 bases and J lost 4 bases. In DNA form, the CDR3 reads TGTGCCAGCAGCTCCCCCCCGGGACAGACCTCAGATACGCAGTATTTT. Translation gives CASSSPPGQTSDTQYF.

The chain is built from TRBV20-1 and TRBJ2-2; 7 nucleotides line up with TRBD2. Germline CDR1 is DFQATT and CDR2 is SNEGSKA (reference sequence). This CDR3 is 16 amino acids long. Losses at the gene ends were 0 bases for V and 1 base for J; bases not matched to a gene: 5. CDR3 in amino acids: CSARDVSSGNTGELFF. The CDR3 coding sequence is TGCAGTGCTAGAGATGTGTCTAGCGGGAACACCGGGGAGCTGTTTTTT.